The entry below gives a single T cell receptor (beta chain) sequence along with its context. The sample belongs to a study of shared clonotypes between healthy human individuals. The V gene's germline CDR1 is LNHDA and CDR2 SQIVND (reference sequence). V lost 4 bases, J lost 1 base, and 6 bases stayed unmatched. The CDR3 consists of 15 residues. The table came from immunoSEQ multiplex PCR; TCRdb's copy has only in-frame clones and leaves some out. The sample has some 2.1 million clones; roughly 93% are singletons. In the naive CD8 group, cells lacked CD45RO and were positively selected for CCR7, so terminally differentiated effector memory CD45RA+ cells were left out.

What was sequenced was naive CD8+ T cells from PBMCs. The receptor was isolated from a man aged 18 to 29 in good health. Some clones in this sample may be carry-over from other donors' samples. The chain carries TRBV19 and TRBJ2-7; TRBD2 matches at 8 bases. The CDR3 region is CASSSGLAVSYEQYF. In DNA form, the CDR3 reads TGTGCCAGTAGTAGCGGACTAGCCGTTTCCTACGAGCAGTACTTC.